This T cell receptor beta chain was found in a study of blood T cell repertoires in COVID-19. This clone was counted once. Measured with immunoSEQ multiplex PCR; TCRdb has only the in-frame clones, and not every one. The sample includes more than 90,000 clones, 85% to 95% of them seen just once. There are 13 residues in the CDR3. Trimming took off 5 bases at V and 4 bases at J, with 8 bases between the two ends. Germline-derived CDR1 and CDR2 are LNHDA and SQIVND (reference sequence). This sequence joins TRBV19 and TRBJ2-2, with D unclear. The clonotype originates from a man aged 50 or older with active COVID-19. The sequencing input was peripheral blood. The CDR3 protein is CASSRGGTGELFF. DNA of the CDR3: TGTGCCAGTAGTCGAGGTGGCACCGGGGAGCTGTTTTTT. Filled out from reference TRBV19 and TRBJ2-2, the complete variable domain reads DGGITQSPKYLFRKEGQNVTLSCEQNLNHDAMYWYRQDPGQGLRLIYYSQIVNDFQKGDIAEGYSVSREKKESFPLTVTSAQKNPTAFYLCASSRGGTGELFFGEGSRLTVL.